These 5 T cell receptor beta chains originate from one sample sequenced in a study of shared T cell receptors in the human thymus. Clones were sequenced by immunoSEQ multiplex PCR, and TCRdb holds only the in-frame ones, with some missing. The table includes 450,000 to 650,000 clones, approximately 80% detected once. This sample also appeared in a second study, on human thymus T cells.

The sample consisted of thymocytes. The receptors shown here come from a boy under two years old with a congenital heart defect.

The rearrangement joins TRBV6-5 to TRBJ2-7; the match to TRBD2 covers 8 bases. CDR1 is MNHEY, CDR2 SVGAGI, per germline. The trim removed 2 bases at V and 3 bases at J, leaving 6 bases unmatched. This CDR3 spans 15 amino acids. This CDR3 reads CASSYRSGTNYEQYF. The CDR3 region has the DNA TGTGCCAGCAGTTACCGTAGCGGGACCAACTACGAGCAGTACTTC.

This sequence joins TRBV11-2 and TRBJ2-3; 7 bases agree with TRBD2. V trimming: 6 bases; J trimming: 6 bases; junction bases outside the gene matches: 3. Germline CDR1 SGHAT, CDR2 FQNNGV. This CDR3 region has 12 residues. The CDR3 nucleotides read TGTGCCAGCAGGGGACTAAGGGATACGCAGTATTTT. It yields the protein CASRGLRDTQYF.

This clone was seen a single time. The chain employs TRBV6-1 and TRBJ2-1, with TRBD2 as a possible D gene (9 bases). Germline V gives CDR1 MNHNS, CDR2 SASEGT. The CDR3 covers 15 residues. Trimming removed 7 bases at V and 8 bases at J, with 21 bases between. The CDR3 loop is CASTGGGRAGYEQFF. In nucleotides, the CDR3 is TGTGCCAGCACAGGGGGCGGGAGGGCAGGGTATGAGCAGTTCTTC.

The V gene is TRBV4-2, the J gene TRBJ2-5; 10 bases align to TRBD1. The CDR3 length is 14 residues. Germline CDR1 LGHNA, CDR2 YNFKEQ. V lost 4 bases, J lost 1 base, and 0 bases stayed unmatched. The CDR3 reads CASSRQGAQETQYF. The CDR3 DNA sequence: TGTGCCAGCAGCCGACAGGGGGCCCAAGAGACCCAGTACTTC.

Only a few counts were recorded for this clone. V is TRBV7-2 and J is TRBJ2-5; 8 nucleotides line up with TRBD1. The CDR3 runs to 14 residues. J was trimmed by 2 bases and V by 6 bases; bases with no gene match: 5. CDR1 and CDR2 (germline): SGHTA, FQGNSA. In DNA form, the CDR3 reads TGTGCCAGCAGTTTAAGACAGGGGCAAGAGACCCAGTACTTC. Translated: CASSLRQGQETQYF. The full variable domain, completed using reference TRBV7-2 and TRBJ2-5, is GAGVSQSPSNKVTEKGKDVELRCDPISGHTALYWYRQSLGQGLEFLIYFQGNSAPDKSGLPSDRFSAERTGGSVSTLTIQRTQQEDSAVYLCASSLRQGQETQYFGPGTRLLVL.